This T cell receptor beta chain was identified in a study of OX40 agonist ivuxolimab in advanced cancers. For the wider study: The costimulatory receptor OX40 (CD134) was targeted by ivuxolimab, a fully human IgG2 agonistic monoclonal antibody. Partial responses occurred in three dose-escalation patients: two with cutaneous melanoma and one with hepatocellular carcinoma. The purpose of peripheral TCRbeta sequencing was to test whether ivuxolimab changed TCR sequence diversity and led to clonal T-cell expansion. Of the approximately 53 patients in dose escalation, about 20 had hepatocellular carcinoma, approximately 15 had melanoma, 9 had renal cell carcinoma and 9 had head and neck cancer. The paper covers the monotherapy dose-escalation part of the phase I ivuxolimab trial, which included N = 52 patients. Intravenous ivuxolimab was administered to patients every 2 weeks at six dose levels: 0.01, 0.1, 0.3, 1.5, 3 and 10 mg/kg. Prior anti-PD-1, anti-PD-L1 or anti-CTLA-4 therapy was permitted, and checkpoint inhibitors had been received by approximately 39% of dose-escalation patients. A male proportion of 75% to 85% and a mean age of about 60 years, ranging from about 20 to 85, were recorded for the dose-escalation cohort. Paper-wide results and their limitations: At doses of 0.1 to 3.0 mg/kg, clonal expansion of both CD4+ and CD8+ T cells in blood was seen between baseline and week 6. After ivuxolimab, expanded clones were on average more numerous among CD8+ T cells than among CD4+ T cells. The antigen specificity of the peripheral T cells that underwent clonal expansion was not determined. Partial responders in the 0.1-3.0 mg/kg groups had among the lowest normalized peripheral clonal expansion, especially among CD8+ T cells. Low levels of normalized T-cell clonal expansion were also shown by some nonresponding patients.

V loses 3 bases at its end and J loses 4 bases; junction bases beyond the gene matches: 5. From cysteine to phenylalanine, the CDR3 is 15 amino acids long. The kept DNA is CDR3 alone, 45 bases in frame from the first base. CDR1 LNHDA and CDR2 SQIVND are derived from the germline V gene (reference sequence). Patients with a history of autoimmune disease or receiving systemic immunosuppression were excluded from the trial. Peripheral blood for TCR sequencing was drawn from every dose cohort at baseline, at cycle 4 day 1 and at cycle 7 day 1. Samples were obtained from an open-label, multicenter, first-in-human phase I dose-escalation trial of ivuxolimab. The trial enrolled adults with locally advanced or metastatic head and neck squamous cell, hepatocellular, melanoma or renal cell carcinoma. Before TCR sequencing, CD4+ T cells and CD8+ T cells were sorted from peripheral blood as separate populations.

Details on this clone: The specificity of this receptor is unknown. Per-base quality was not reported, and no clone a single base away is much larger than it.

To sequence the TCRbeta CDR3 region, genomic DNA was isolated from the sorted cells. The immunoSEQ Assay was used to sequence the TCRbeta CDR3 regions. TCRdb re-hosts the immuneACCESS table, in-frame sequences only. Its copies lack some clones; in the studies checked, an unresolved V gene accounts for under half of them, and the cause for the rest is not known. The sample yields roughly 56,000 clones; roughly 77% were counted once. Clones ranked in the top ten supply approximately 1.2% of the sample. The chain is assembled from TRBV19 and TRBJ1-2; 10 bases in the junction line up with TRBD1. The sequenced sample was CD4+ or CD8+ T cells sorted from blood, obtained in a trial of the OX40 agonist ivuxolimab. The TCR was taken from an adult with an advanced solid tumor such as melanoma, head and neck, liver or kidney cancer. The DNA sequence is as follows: TGTGCCAGTAGTATTACGGGACAGGGGACCTATGGCTACACCTTC. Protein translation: CASSITGQGTYGYTF.